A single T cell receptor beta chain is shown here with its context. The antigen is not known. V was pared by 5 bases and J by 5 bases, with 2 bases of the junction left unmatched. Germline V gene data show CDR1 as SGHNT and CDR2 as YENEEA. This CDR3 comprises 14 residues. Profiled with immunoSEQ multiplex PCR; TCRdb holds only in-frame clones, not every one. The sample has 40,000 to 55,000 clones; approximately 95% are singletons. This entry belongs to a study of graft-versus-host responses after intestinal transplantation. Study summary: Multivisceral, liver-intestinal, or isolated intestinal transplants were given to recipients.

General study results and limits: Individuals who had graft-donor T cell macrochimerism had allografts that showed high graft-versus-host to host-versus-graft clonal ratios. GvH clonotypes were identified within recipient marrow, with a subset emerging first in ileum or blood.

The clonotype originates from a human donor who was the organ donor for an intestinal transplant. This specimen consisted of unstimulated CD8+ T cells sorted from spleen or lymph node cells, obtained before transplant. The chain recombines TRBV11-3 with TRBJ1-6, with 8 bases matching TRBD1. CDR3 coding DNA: TGTGCCAGCAGCCCGACAGGGGATAATTCACCCCTCCACTTT. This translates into CASSPTGDNSPLHF.